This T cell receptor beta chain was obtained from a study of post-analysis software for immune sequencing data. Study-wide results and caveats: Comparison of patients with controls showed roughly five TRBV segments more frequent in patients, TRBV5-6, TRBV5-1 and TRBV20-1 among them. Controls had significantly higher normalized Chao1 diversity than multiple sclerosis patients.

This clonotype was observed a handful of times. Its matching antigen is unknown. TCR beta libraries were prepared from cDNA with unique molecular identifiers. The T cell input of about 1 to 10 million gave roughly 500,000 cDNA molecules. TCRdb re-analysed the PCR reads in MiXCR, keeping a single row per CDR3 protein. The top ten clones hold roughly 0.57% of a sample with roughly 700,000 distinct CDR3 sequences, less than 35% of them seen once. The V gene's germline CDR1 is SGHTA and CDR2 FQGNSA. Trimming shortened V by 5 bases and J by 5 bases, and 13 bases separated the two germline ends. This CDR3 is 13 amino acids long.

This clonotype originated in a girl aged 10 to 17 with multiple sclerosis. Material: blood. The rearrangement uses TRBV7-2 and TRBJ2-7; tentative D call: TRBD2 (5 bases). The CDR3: CASSPRGFHEQYF. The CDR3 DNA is TGTGCCAGCAGCCCCCGCGGGTTCCACGAGCAGTACTTC.